A selection of T cell receptor beta chains follows, all from one sample in a study of graft-versus-host responses after intestinal transplantation. Libraries were prepared by immunoSEQ multiplex PCR; TCRdb keeps only in-frame clonotypes and omits some of them. This sample has about 85,000 clones, with approximately 89% found just once. These TCRs' antigens remain unknown. This sample comprised unstimulated CD8+ T cells sorted from spleen or lymph node cells, obtained before transplant. The receptors come from a human donor who was the organ donor for an intestinal transplant. The CDR3 runs from the conserved cysteine through the conserved F or W. D genes are given only for firm matches.

v_gene	d_gene	CDR3aa
TRBV2	.	CASRRINEQFF
TRBV6-6	TRBD2	CASSGLVVSEQYF
TRBV7-9	.	CASSQGQSEAFF
TRBV9	.	CASSGQTGKPYEQYF
TRBV27	.	CASSLGGPDGYTF
TRBV7-3	TRBD1	CASSLDLTGPPTDTQYF
TRBV7-3	TRBD2	CASSRLRERGVVYEQYF
TRBV5-4	.	CASSEGETQYF
TRBV4-1	.	CASSQSGNSMDEAFF
TRBV27	TRBD1	CASSRDSSYEQYF
TRBV7-9	.	CASSSDAGLGYEQYF
TRBV12-5	TRBD1	CASGPLTGEHEQYF
TRBV5-4	.	CASSLGGKGVYGYTF
TRBV11-2	TRBD2	CASTGGREGLYEQFF
TRBV28	TRBD1	CASTWTGRSNEQFF
TRBV5-4	.	CASSLEQLMNTEAFF
TRBV4-1	TRBD1	CASSQTSGGRESSPLHF
TRBV25-1	.	CASSESSGGRTGELFF
TRBV5-1	.	CASTPGVGPSYNEQFF
TRBV19	.	CASSQTNWVTEAFF
TRBV7-8	.	CASSPHWGAYGYTF
TRBV7-3	TRBD1	CASSSGQGYFDEQFF
TRBV2	TRBD2	CASGDPGTTYEQYF
TRBV27	TRBD1	CASSGQGPTEAFF
TRBV29-1	.	CSVQTVPYTDTQYF